The present T cell receptor beta chain was sequenced within a study of shared clonotypes between healthy human individuals. Overall study results and limits: Only blood was sampled; tissue repertoires likely differ. The represented genetic and exposure-history diversity was limited by the small number of donors.

On this clone: The antigen remains undetermined. A much larger clone differs by one base, so this may be a read error. Other DNA sequences from this sample encode an identical CDR3 as well.

The data were produced by immunoSEQ multiplex PCR, yet TCRdb's version contains in-frame clones alone and is incomplete. In the table there are fewer than 550,000 clones, 60% to 80% of which are singletons. J lost 1 base, V lost 5 bases, and 2 bases had no gene match. The CDR3 covers 14 residues. Germline CDR1 SGHTA, CDR2 FQGTGA. The rearrangement links TRBV7-3 to TRBJ1-1; 9 nucleotides align to TRBD1. Material: PBMCs. The sequence was collected from a middle-aged woman in good health. Some clones in this sample may be carry-over from other donors' samples. CDR3 region: CASSPGQGNTEAFF. The CDR3 coding sequence is TGTGCCAGCAGCCCGGGACAGGGGAACACTGAAGCTTTCTTT.